The clone carrying this TCR beta chain came up many times. Its specificity is not known. This record comes from a study of T cells in Graves' hyperthyroidism and ophthalmopathy. Regarding the study as a whole: Also found in blood were most expanded thyroid clonotypes above 0.001.

RNA transcripts were the template for amplifying TCR beta CDR3 regions. RT-PCR in the first round (using the HTBI primer set) targeted the TCR CDR3. One entry per CDR3 protein results from TCRdb running MiXCR on the multiplex PCR reads. The table lists about 400,000 distinct CDR3 sequences, over 12% of them singletons. V lost 4 bases and J lost 7, with 18 bases in between. CDR3 length: 14 residues. The V gene's germline CDR1 is SGHRS and CDR2 YFSETQ. Exclusion criteria comprised uncontrolled infection, other autoimmune disease, pregnancy or lactation. The gene calls are TRBV5-1 and TRBJ2-7; no clear D. The sequenced sample was blood. This receptor was identified in a man aged 50 to 59 with Graves' ophthalmopathy. CDR3 bases: TGCGCCAGCAGCCCACCGGTGAACATGAGGGAGCAGTACTTC. Translated: CASSPPVNMREQYF.